This T cell receptor beta chain was observed in a study of siplizumab effects on memory and regulatory T cells. To note about this clone: Its antigen is as yet unknown.

Approximately 10^5 TCR templates were assayed per sample. Assay used: immunoSEQ multiplex PCR; TCRdb lists only in-frame clones, some missing. The sample consists of 65,000 to 85,000 clones, 93% of them appearing once. Findings and limits, study-wide: Contribution to the alloresponse seemed major for naive T cells, which also seemed more diverse than memory cells. Some alloreactive sequences were traceable to unstimulated CD4+ memory cells, and siplizumab significantly reduced them. Suppressive capability of dividing Tregs from siplizumab cultures went unverified.

Sequencing was performed on CD8+ T cells sorted from blood. The clonotype originates from a human donor in good health.

CDR3 sequence (DNA): TGTGCCAGTCGATTCGACCCGGGACAGGGGAGGTTTGGCTACACCTTC. This encodes CASRFDPGQGRFGYTF. The gene calls are TRBV19 and TRBJ1-2; 10 bases match TRBD1. This CDR3 spans 16 amino acids. CDR1 is LNHDA and CDR2 is SQIVND in the germline V gene (reference sequence). Trimming took 8 bases from V and 7 from J; bases not matched to a gene: 16.